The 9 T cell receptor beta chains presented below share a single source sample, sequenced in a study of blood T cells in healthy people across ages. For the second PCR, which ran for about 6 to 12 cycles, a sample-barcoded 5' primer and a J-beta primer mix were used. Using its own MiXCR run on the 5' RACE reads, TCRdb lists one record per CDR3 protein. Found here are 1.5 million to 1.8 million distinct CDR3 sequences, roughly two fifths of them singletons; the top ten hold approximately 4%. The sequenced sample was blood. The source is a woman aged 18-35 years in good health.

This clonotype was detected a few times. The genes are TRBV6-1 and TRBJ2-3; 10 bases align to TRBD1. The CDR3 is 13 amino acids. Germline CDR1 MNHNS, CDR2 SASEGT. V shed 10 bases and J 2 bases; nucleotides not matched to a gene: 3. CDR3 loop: CATDRGPTDTQYF. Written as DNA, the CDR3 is TGTGCCACAGACAGGGGGCCCACAGATACGCAGTATTTT.

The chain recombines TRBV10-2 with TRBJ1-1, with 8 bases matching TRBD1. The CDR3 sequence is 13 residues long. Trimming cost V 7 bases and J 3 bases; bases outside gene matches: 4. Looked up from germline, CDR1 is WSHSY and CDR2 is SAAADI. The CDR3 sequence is CASTVDRDTEAFF. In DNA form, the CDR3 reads TGCGCCAGCACAGTGGACAGGGACACTGAAGCTTTCTTT.

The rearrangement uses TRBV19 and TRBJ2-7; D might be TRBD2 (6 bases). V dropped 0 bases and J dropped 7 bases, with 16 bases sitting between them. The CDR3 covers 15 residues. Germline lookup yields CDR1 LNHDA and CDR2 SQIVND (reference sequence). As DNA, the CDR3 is TGTGCCAGTAGTATAGAGTCGGGAGTCTACAATGAGCAGTACTTC. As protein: CASSIESGVYNEQYF.

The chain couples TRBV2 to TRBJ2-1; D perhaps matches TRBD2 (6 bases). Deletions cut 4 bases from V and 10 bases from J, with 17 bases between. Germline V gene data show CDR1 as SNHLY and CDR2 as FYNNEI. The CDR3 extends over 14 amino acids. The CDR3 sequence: CASSVPTRRPEQFF. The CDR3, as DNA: TGTGCCAGCAGTGTGCCGACTAGGAGGCCAGAGCAGTTCTTC.

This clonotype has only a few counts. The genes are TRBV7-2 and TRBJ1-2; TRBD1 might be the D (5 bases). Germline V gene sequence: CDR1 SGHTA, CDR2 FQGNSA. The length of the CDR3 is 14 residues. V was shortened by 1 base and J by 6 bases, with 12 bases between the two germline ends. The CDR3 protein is CASSLGGTLHGYTF. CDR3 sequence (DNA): TGTGCCAGCAGCTTAGGGGGGACCCTCCATGGCTACACCTTC.

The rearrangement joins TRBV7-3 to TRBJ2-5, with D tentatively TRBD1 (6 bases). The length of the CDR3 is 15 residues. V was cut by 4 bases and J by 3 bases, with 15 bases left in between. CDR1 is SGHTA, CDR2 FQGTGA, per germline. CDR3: CASSSTGTPEETQYF. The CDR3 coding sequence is TGTGCCAGCAGCTCGACCGGGACACCTGAAGAGACCCAGTACTTC.

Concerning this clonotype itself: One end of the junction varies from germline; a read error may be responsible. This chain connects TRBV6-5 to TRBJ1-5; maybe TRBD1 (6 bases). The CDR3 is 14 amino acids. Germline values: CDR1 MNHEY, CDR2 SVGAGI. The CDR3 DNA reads TGTGCCAGCAAACCAGGGGTCGGCAATAAGCCCCAGCATTTT. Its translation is CASKPGVGNKPQHF.

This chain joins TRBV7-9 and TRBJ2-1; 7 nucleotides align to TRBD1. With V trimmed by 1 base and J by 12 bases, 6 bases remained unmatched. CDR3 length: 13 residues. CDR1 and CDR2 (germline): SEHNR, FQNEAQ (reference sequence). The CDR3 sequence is CASSLERQGGQFF. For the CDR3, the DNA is TGTGCCAGCAGCTTAGAAAGACAGGGTGGGCAGTTCTTC.

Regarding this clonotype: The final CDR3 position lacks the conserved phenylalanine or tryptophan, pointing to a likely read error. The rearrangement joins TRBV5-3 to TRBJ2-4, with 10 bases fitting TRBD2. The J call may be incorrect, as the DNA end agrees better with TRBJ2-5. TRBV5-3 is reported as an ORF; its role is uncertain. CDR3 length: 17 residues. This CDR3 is CARSLDGTSGIQETQYL. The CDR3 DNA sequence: TGTGCCAGAAGCTTGGATGGAACTAGCGGGATCCAAGAGACCCAGTACTTA.